One sample yielded the 24 T cell receptor beta chains listed below, sequenced in a study of fetal regulatory T cell absence and autoimmunity. Some clones are missing from TCRdb's copy, which holds only in-frame ones; the method was immunoSEQ multiplex PCR. The repertoire holds about 43,000 clones, with approximately 80% as singletons. The sample taken for sequencing was cord blood. These receptors all come from a newborn boy with IPEX syndrome.

The chain is built from TRBV6-5 and TRBJ2-2; TRBD1 agrees at 10 bases. The CDR3 sequence is 13 residues long. J lost 6 bases, V lost 6 bases, and 1 base had no gene match. From germline, CDR1 is MNHEY and CDR2 SVGAGI. Written as DNA, the CDR3 is TGTGCCAGCAGGACAGGGGGCGCCGGGGAGCTGTTTTTT. Protein sequence: CASRTGGAGELFF.

This chain joins TRBV5-6 and TRBJ2-7; possibly TRBD1 or TRBD2 for D (5 bases each). Between the trimmed V and J ends, which lost 0 bases and 9 bases, there was a span of 7 bases. Germline V gene data show CDR1 as SGHDT and CDR2 as YYEEEE. This CDR3 has 11 residues. The DNA of the CDR3 is TGTGCCAGCAGCTTGGCCGGGACGCAGTACTTC. It translates to CASSLAGTQYF.

V is TRBV27 and J is TRBJ2-6; D gene unclear. With 6 bases removed from V and 0 bases from J, the gap between germline ends came to 3 bases. This CDR3 spans 13 amino acids. From germline, CDR1 is MNHEY and CDR2 SMNVEV (reference sequence). The CDR3 is CASRRSGANVLTF. In DNA form, the CDR3 reads TGTGCCAGCAGACGCTCTGGGGCCAACGTCCTGACTTTC.

This rearrangement joins TRBV10-3 to TRBJ2-3; D not certain. The germline V gene encodes CDR1 ENHRY and CDR2 SYGVKD. This CDR3 is built from 12 residues. The V end was cut by 6 bases, the J end by 0 bases, with 4 bases between. The CDR3 region is CAISGSTDTQYF. The CDR3 bases are TGTGCCATCAGCGGGAGCACAGATACGCAGTATTTT.

The chain joins TRBV12-5 to TRBJ2-3; 7 bases match TRBD2. CDR1 and CDR2 (germline): LGHNT, FRNRAP. This CDR3 region has 15 residues. V gave up 4 bases and J gave up 2 bases; unmatched junction bases: 6. The CDR3 protein is CASGYSTSLTDTQYF. DNA of the CDR3: TGTGCTAGTGGTTACTCGACTAGCCTCACAGATACGCAGTATTTT.

The J gene is TRBJ2-1, the V gene TRBV5-4, with D unresolved. V dropped 0 bases and J dropped 5 bases, with 6 bases sitting between them. The germline V gene has CDR1 SGHNT and CDR2 YYREEE (reference sequence). This CDR3 contains 13 residues. The CDR3 region has the DNA TGTGCCAGCAGCTTGGGCTTCAACAATGAGCAGTTCTTC. Translating it yields CASSLGFNNEQFF.

The chain joins TRBV7-9 to TRBJ2-1, with TRBD1 matching 7 bases. With 5 bases clipped from V and 0 bases from J, the junction kept 7 bases outside the gene matches. CDR3 length equals 16 residues. Germline CDR1 reads SEHNR; CDR2 reads FQNEAQ (reference sequence). The CDR3 sequence: CASSPTGTASYNEQFF. The CDR3 nucleotides read TGTGCCAGCAGCCCAACCGGGACAGCCTCCTACAATGAGCAGTTCTTC.

This sequence joins TRBV29-1 and TRBJ2-7; maybe TRBD2 (7 bases). CDR3 length: 13 residues. CDR1 SQVTM and CDR2 ANQGSEA come from the germline V gene. CDR3 nucleotides: TGCAGTCCGAACCGGGGGGCCGTGGGCGAGCAGTACTTC. It is translated as CSPNRGAVGEQYF.

The chain recombines TRBV7-2 with TRBJ2-1, with 8 bases lining up with TRBD1. Germline V CDR1 and CDR2: SGHTA, FQGNSA. This CDR3 spans 14 amino acids. V lost 2 bases and J lost 7; bases outside the gene matches: 4. This chain's CDR3 is CASSLSRGRNEQFF. The CDR3 coding sequence is TGTGCCAGCAGCTTAAGCAGGGGGCGGAATGAGCAGTTCTTC.

The chain joins TRBV11-3 to TRBJ1-2; D is perhaps TRBD1 (5 bases). CDR1 and CDR2 from the germline V gene are SGHNT and YENEEA. Trimming shortened V by 5 bases and J by 2 bases, and 12 bases separated the two germline ends. CDR3 length: 14 amino acids. DNA for the CDR3: TGTGCCAGCAGCGAAAACGGGGGGAACTATGGCTACACCTTC. Protein product: CASSENGGNYGYTF.

In DNA, the CDR3 is TGCGCCAGCAGCCGTCGGGGACAGCAAGAGACCCAGTACTTC. Protein: CASSRRGQQETQYF. The genes are TRBV5-1 and TRBJ2-5; 7 bases fit TRBD1. V trimming: 4 bases; J trimming: 2 bases; junction bases outside the gene matches: 5. Germline V gene data show CDR1 as SGHRS and CDR2 as YFSETQ. This CDR3 region has 14 residues.

V usage is TRBV4-3 and J usage is TRBJ2-1; 7 positions match TRBD2. Germline lookup yields CDR1 LGHNA and CDR2 YSLEER. The J segment lost 3 bases and the V segment lost 0 bases, leaving 8 bases of the junction unmatched. There are 17 residues in the CDR3. The CDR3 here is CASSQETRGSYYNEQFF. As DNA, the CDR3 is TGCGCCAGCAGCCAAGAAACGCGGGGGAGCTACTACAATGAGCAGTTCTTC.

The chain uses TRBV6-5 and TRBJ1-1; 9 bases match TRBD1. CDR3 size: 15 residues. Germline assignment: CDR1 MNHEY and CDR2 SVGAGI. J gave up 1 base and V 7 bases, and 7 bases lay outside the gene matches. The CDR3 protein is CASNRRTGENTEAFF. The CDR3 nucleotides read TGTGCCAGCAATCGAAGGACAGGGGAGAACACTGAAGCTTTCTTT.

This sequence joins TRBV5-1 and TRBJ2-3; 8 nucleotides line up with TRBD2. The CDR3 spans 17 residues. Germline-derived CDR1 and CDR2 are SGHRS and YFSETQ. Trimming cost V 3 bases and J 1 base; bases outside gene matches: 10. The chain's CDR3 is CASSWISGRGGTDTQYF. As DNA, the CDR3 is TGCGCCAGCAGCTGGATCAGCGGGAGAGGGGGCACAGATACGCAGTATTTT.

This chain connects TRBV5-4 to TRBJ1-1; weak D call: TRBD1 (6 bases). Between the trimmed V and J ends, which lost 1 base and 5 bases, there was a span of 9 bases. Germline loops: CDR1 SGHNT, CDR2 YYREEE (reference sequence). CDR3 length: 13 amino acids. This CDR3 reads CASSLKGGTEAFF. CDR3 bases: TGTGCCAGCAGCTTGAAAGGGGGAACTGAAGCTTTCTTT.

V and J are TRBV18 and TRBJ1-5; possibly TRBD1 for D (6 bases). The CDR3 consists of 14 residues. CDR1 and CDR2 from the germline V gene are KGHSH and LQKENI. With 2 bases removed from V and 6 bases from J, the gap between germline ends came to 11 bases. Here the CDR3 reads CASSPAGQSQPQHF. The CDR3 DNA is TGTGCCAGCTCACCAGCAGGACAGTCTCAGCCCCAGCATTTT.

A single count supports this clone. The V gene is TRBV5-4, the J gene TRBJ2-5, with 14 positions matching TRBD2. V shed 2 bases and J 2 bases; nucleotides not matched to a gene: 8. The CDR3 is 18 residues long. Germline V gives CDR1 SGHNT, CDR2 YYREEE (reference sequence). The CDR3 protein is CASSLRETSGGVQETQYF. CDR3 bases: TGTGCCAGCAGCTTAAGGGAGACTAGCGGGGGGGTGCAAGAGACCCAGTACTTC.

This clone was seen a handful of times. The same CDR3 can be traced to other DNA sequences in this sample. The chain carries TRBV6-5 and TRBJ1-2, with a weak D call TRBD1 (6 bases). CDR3 length: 15 amino acids. Per the germline V gene, CDR1 is MNHEY and CDR2 is SVGAGI. Trimming shortened V by 2 bases and J by 1 base, and 11 bases separated the two germline ends. CDR3 coding DNA: TGTGCCAGCAGTTACAGCAGGGGATTTAACTATGGCTACACCTTC. This gives the protein CASSYSRGFNYGYTF.

The chain links TRBV2 to TRBJ2-5; no clear D. The CDR3 extends over 14 amino acids. Trimming removed 8 bases from V and 5 bases from J, with 18 bases in between. Germline CDR1 is SNHLY and CDR2 is FYNNEI. The CDR3 region is CASSYDNQGETQYF. The CDR3 nucleotides read TGTGCCAGCTCTTACGATAACCAAGGGGAGACCCAGTACTTC. The full variable domain, its missing parts supplied by reference TRBV2 and TRBJ2-5, is EPEVTQTPSHQVTQMGQEVILRCVPISNHLYFYWYRQILGQKVEFLVSFYNNEISEKSEIFDDQFSVERPDGSNFTLKIRSTKLEDSAMYFCASSYDNQGETQYFGPGTRLLVL.

This sequence joins TRBV2 and TRBJ2-7; no firm D call. Per germline, CDR1 SNHLY and CDR2 FYNNEI. Trimming removed 1 base from V and 4 bases from J, with 2 bases in between. This CDR3 region has 11 residues. The CDR3 nucleotides are TGTGCCAGCAGTGAAGGGTACGAGCAGTACTTC. It specifies CASSEGYEQYF.

This chain uses TRBV13 with TRBJ2-7, with D possibly matching TRBD1 (7 bases). Germline lookup yields CDR1 PRHDT and CDR2 FYEKMQ (reference sequence). V lost 6 bases and J 6 bases, leaving 24 bases between the germline ends. CDR3 length equals 16 residues. CDR3 region: CASSLSPGGGSAEQYF. For the CDR3, the DNA is TGTGCCAGCAGTTTAAGCCCTGGAGGGGGCTCTGCCGAGCAGTACTTC.

The chain is built from TRBV6-1 and TRBJ1-2; 9 bases agree with TRBD1. V gave up 2 bases and J gave up 5 bases; unmatched junction bases: 9. The CDR3 totals 16 residues. Germline-derived CDR1 and CDR2 are MNHNS and SASEGT. The CDR3 bases are TGTGCCAGCAGTGAATCCCCGGGGACAGGGTATTATGGCTACACCTTC. Residues: CASSESPGTGYYGYTF.

This chain connects TRBV2 to TRBJ2-5; TRBD2 agrees at 8 bases. This CDR3 comprises 15 residues. Trimming removed 5 bases from V and 5 bases from J; junction bases left unmatched: 10. Germline V gene sequence: CDR1 SNHLY, CDR2 FYNNEI. The CDR3 is CASSRPAGVGETQYF. CDR3 DNA: TGTGCCAGCAGTCGTCCAGCGGGGGTTGGTGAGACCCAGTACTTC.

The CDR3 DNA sequence: TGTGCCAGCAGCTTGGAACTAGCGGGGTTCTACGAGCAGTACTTC. The encoded protein is CASSLELAGFYEQYF. V usage is TRBV5-4 and J usage is TRBJ2-7; 10 nucleotides match TRBD2. CDR3 length equals 15 residues. CDR1 and CDR2 from the germline V gene are SGHNT and YYREEE (reference sequence). Germline trimming cut 0 bases from V and 3 bases from J; bases unmatched to any gene: 3.